These 24 T cell receptor beta chains originate from one sample sequenced in a study of cytomegalovirus exposure and HLA in healthy donors. Use of 60 Vbeta and 13 Jbeta primers characterized the PCR. The assay was immunoSEQ multiplex PCR, and TCRdb's table has in-frame clones only and misses some. The repertoire table contains around 190,000 clones. Sequenced sample: PBMCs. These receptors all come from a woman under 40 in good health and CMV-seropositive.

J is TRBJ2-2 and V is TRBV6-1, with 11 bases fitting TRBD2. Germline CDR1 is MNHNS and CDR2 is SASEGT. This CDR3 has 15 amino acids. Germline trimming cut 4 bases from V and 6 bases from J; bases unmatched to any gene: 4. The CDR3 DNA sequence: TGTGCCAGCAGTGGAAAGGGACTAGCGGCCGGGGAGCTGTTTTTT. Translation gives CASSGKGLAAGELFF.

The chain carries TRBV6-6 and TRBJ1-2; no clear D gene. The germline V gene has CDR1 MNHNY and CDR2 SVGAGI (reference sequence). The CDR3 is made up of 15 amino acids. V lost 1 base and J lost 0, with 9 bases in between. The CDR3 nucleotides are TGTGCCAGCAGTTACTTCAGGAATACTAACTATGGCTACACCTTC. This sequence encodes CASSYFRNTNYGYTF.

The chain has TRBV5-6 and TRBJ1-5; 9 positions agree with TRBD1. The CDR3 sequence is 14 residues long. Germline V gene sequence: CDR1 SGHDT, CDR2 YYEEEE. After removal of 3 bases from V and 9 bases from J, the junction contained 7 bases not matched to a gene. CDR3 DNA sequence: TGTGCCAGCAGCTCCGACAGGGGGAGGCTGCCCCAGCATTTT. It yields the protein CASSSDRGRLPQHF.

The chain employs TRBV19 and TRBJ2-1; 10 positions agree with TRBD2. This CDR3 contains 15 residues. The V gene's germline CDR1 is LNHDA and CDR2 SQIVND (reference sequence). V was clipped by 6 bases and J by 9 bases; unmatched bases: 11. The CDR3: CASSTSGGAFGEQFF. The CDR3 bases are TGTGCCAGTAGCACAAGCGGGGGGGCTTTCGGTGAGCAGTTCTTC.

The chain joins TRBV7-7 to TRBJ2-1; the match to TRBD2 covers 11 bases. The CDR3 is made up of 14 amino acids. Trimming cost V 5 bases and J 8 bases; bases outside gene matches: 5. Germline V gene lookup returns CDR1 SSHAT and CDR2 FNYEAQ (reference sequence). The chain's CDR3 is CASSQTSGKDEQFF. CDR3 coding DNA: TGTGCCAGCAGCCAGACTAGCGGGAAAGATGAGCAGTTCTTC.

The rearrangement uses TRBV7-8 and TRBJ1-2; D is uncertain. The V gene's germline CDR1 is SGHVS and CDR2 FQNEAQ. Between the trimmed V and J ends, which lost 3 bases and 7 bases, there was a span of 12 bases. The CDR3 length is 13 residues. The CDR3 reads CASSFREGGGYTF. The CDR3 nucleotides are TGTGCCAGCAGCTTCCGGGAGGGAGGTGGCTACACCTTC.

The chain joins TRBV4-1 to TRBJ1-4; possible D gene TRBD1, 5 bases. The CDR3 extends over 15 amino acids. The ends were cut back, 4 bases at V and 0 bases at J, with 9 bases in the middle. In germline, CDR1 is MGHRA, CDR2 YSYEKL. CDR3 in amino acids: CASSPETATNEKLFF. In DNA form, the CDR3 reads TGCGCCAGCAGCCCGGAGACAGCAACTAATGAAAAACTGTTTTTT.

This chain links TRBV10-2 with TRBJ1-1; D ambiguous. Germline V CDR1 and CDR2: WSHSY, SAAADI. V gave up 5 bases and J gave up 8 bases, with 15 bases separating them. The length of the CDR3 is 13 residues. CDR3 DNA: TGCGCCAGCAGTCCGTTTTTGTCCCAGGAAGCTTTCTTT. Protein sequence: CASSPFLSQEAFF.

This rearrangement joins TRBV4-1 to TRBJ2-7; 9 nucleotides agree with TRBD2. Germline V gives CDR1 MGHRA, CDR2 YSYEKL. J was trimmed by 3 bases and V by 5 bases; bases with no gene match: 8. The CDR3 is 15 amino acids. The CDR3 loop reads CASSESSGTFYEQYF. The CDR3 DNA reads as TGCGCCAGCAGCGAATCTAGCGGGACGTTCTACGAGCAGTACTTC.

This rearrangement joins TRBV7-7 to TRBJ1-4; a possible D gene is TRBD1 (5 bases). There are 14 residues in the CDR3. The V gene lost 9 bases and the J gene lost 2 bases, with 13 bases spanning the gap. CDR1 and CDR2 (germline): SSHAT, FNYEAQ (reference sequence). CDR3 bases: TGTGCCAGACACTTTGGGGCCACTAATGAAAAACTGTTTTTT. Translated: CARHFGATNEKLFF.

The chain carries TRBV27 and TRBJ2-1; 9 nucleotides agree with TRBD1. CDR3 length: 17 residues. Germline assignment: CDR1 MNHEY and CDR2 SMNVEV (reference sequence). Trimming removed 5 bases from V and 4 bases from J; junction bases left unmatched: 12. Written as DNA, the CDR3 is TGTGCCAGCAGTAGCTCCACAGGGGGCGCGTTGTACAATGAGCAGTTCTTC. Its translation is CASSSSTGGALYNEQFF.

The chain carries TRBV27 and TRBJ1-2; the D gene is possibly TRBD1 (5 bases). Germline loops: CDR1 MNHEY, CDR2 SMNVEV (reference sequence). The CDR3 is made up of 16 amino acids. V was clipped by 3 bases and J by 4 bases, with 18 bases between them. CDR3 nucleotides: TGTGCCAGCAGTTTCCCCCTTCAAGGGGAAACCTATGGCTACACCTTC. It yields the protein CASSFPLQGETYGYTF.

V and J are TRBV27 and TRBJ2-2; D may be TRBD2 (5 bases). This CDR3 has 13 amino acids. The germline gives CDR1 MNHEY, CDR2 SMNVEV (reference sequence). V lost 3 bases to trimming and J lost 5 bases, with 7 bases between them. The CDR3 DNA sequence: TGTGCCAGCAGTTTCGGCGGGACCGGGGAGCTGTTTTTT. This codes for CASSFGGTGELFF.

The rearrangement links TRBV7-2 to TRBJ2-7; 8 positions match TRBD1. The junction had 7 bases not matched to a gene; V was cut back by 6 bases and J by 3 bases. The germline CDR1 and CDR2 sequences are SGHTA and FQGNSA. The CDR3 spans 14 residues. This CDR3 is CASRIQGGSYEQYF. The DNA for the CDR3 is TGTGCCAGCAGGATACAGGGGGGTAGCTACGAGCAGTACTTC. Full variable domain (missing parts from reference TRBV7-2 and TRBJ2-7): GAGVSQSPSNKVTEKGKDVELRCDPISGHTALYWYRQSLGQGLEFLIYFQGNSAPDKSGLPSDRFSAERTGGSVSTLTIQRTQQEDSAVYLCASRIQGGSYEQYFGPGTRLTVT.

The chain employs TRBV6-5 and TRBJ1-1; maybe TRBD1 (6 bases). Germline lookup yields CDR1 MNHEY and CDR2 SVGAGI. Trimming took 4 bases from V and 1 from J, leaving 7 bases between them. This CDR3 spans 13 amino acids. The CDR3 DNA reads as TGTGCCAGCAGTTCACAGGGGAACACTGAAGCTTTCTTT. Its translation: CASSSQGNTEAFF.

CDR3 sequence: CASRAGTGANEQFF. In DNA form, the CDR3 reads TGTGCCAGCAGGGCCGGGACAGGGGCCAATGAGCAGTTCTTC. This chain connects TRBV6-1 to TRBJ2-1, with 10 bases lining up with TRBD1. Losses at the gene ends were 6 bases for V and 6 bases for J; bases not matched to a gene: 5. The CDR3 runs to 14 residues. Germline V gene data show CDR1 as MNHNS and CDR2 as SASEGT.

Here the CDR3 DNA reads TGTGCCAGCAGCACTGGGGTTAGCGGGAGCATATTTGATGAGCAGTTCTTC. Translating it yields CASSTGVSGSIFDEQFF. The chain has TRBV11-3 and TRBJ2-1, with TRBD2 matching 9 bases. There are 17 residues in the CDR3. Trimming cost V 5 bases and J 8 bases; bases outside gene matches: 16. CDR1 is SGHNT and CDR2 is YENEEA in the germline V gene.

The chain links TRBV6-4 to TRBJ1-5; D remains ambiguous. V shed 6 bases and J shed 4 bases, with 16 bases lying between them. The CDR3 contains 15 residues. Germline V CDR1 and CDR2: MRHNA, SNTAGT. The chain's CDR3 is CASSLRAEGNQPQHF. The CDR3 nucleotides read TGTGCCAGCAGCCTAAGGGCTGAGGGTAATCAGCCCCAGCATTTT.

This chain links TRBV4-1 with TRBJ1-4; TRBD1 matches at 10 bases. The germline gives CDR1 MGHRA, CDR2 YSYEKL. The CDR3 covers 16 residues. The trim removed 0 bases at V and 8 bases at J, leaving 6 bases unmatched. This CDR3 reads CASSQDDRGRWEKLFF. In DNA form, the CDR3 reads TGCGCCAGCAGCCAAGATGACAGGGGGCGCTGGGAAAAACTGTTTTTT.

This sequence joins TRBV28 and TRBJ1-2; 9 bases are shared with TRBD1. V lost 4 bases and J lost 3; bases outside the gene matches: 9. The CDR3 sequence is 16 residues long. CDR1 and CDR2 from the germline V gene are MDHEN and SYDVKM. The CDR3 nucleotides read TGTGCCAGCAGTTCCCCCCCCCGACAGGGGGACTATGGCTACACCTTC. Translating it yields CASSSPPRQGDYGYTF.

The V and J genes are TRBV5-8 and TRBJ2-7, with D tentatively TRBD1 (6 bases). The V and J ends lost 4 bases and 3 bases respectively, with 20 bases between them. This CDR3 has 16 amino acids. Germline V gene data show CDR1 as SGHTS and CDR2 as YDEGEE. CDR3 protein: CASSQGVGGFLYEQYF. CDR3 sequence (DNA): TGTGCCAGCAGCCAGGGTGTAGGGGGTTTCCTCTACGAGCAGTACTTC.

V usage is TRBV13 and J usage is TRBJ2-7; 7 positions agree with TRBD2. The CDR3 covers 14 residues. Germline lookup yields CDR1 PRHDT and CDR2 FYEKMQ (reference sequence). The ends lost 5 bases at V and 1 base at J; junction bases unmatched: 5. The CDR3 sequence: CASSKPGGSYEQYF. The CDR3 coding sequence is TGTGCCAGCAGCAAGCCGGGGGGATCCTACGAGCAGTACTTC.

V gene TRBV18 combines with J gene TRBJ2-5; D gene ambiguous. V was trimmed by 4 bases and J by 2 bases, leaving 14 bases between them. Germline-derived CDR1 and CDR2 are KGHSH and LQKENI. CDR3 size: 15 residues. The DNA of the CDR3 is TGTGCCAGCTCACGGGCAGTGGGTCCTCAAGAGACCCAGTACTTC. This codes for CASSRAVGPQETQYF.

V gene TRBV29-1 combines with J gene TRBJ2-5; TRBD2 matches at 8 bases. Gene TRBJ2-7 matches the end of the DNA better, so the J call may be wrong. The CDR3 totals 18 residues. Germline CDR1 reads SQVTM; CDR2 reads ANQGSEA. The CDR3, as DNA: TGCAGCGCCCGGGGTCCGGGGGTCGGGACTAGTTCCCACTACGAGCAGTACTTC. Protein sequence: CSARGPGVGTSSHYEQYF.